What follows are 7 T cell receptor beta chains derived from one specimen sequenced in a study of cytomegalovirus exposure and HLA in healthy donors. Amplification used 60 Vbeta primers and 13 Jbeta primers. Data came from immunoSEQ multiplex PCR; TCRdb stores just in-frame clones and leaves some out. The sample shows under 200,000 clones, approximately 77% of them seen only once. What was sequenced was PBMCs. Source of these receptors: a male donor in good health and CMV-seropositive.

The chain employs TRBV6-5 and TRBJ1-6; TRBD1 matches 8 bases. CDR1 and CDR2 from the germline V gene are MNHEY and SVGAGI. V lost 6 bases and J lost 10; bases outside the gene matches: 8. This CDR3 contains 14 residues. CDR3: CASSTQGARSPLHF. CDR3 coding DNA: TGTGCCAGCAGCACCCAGGGGGCTCGCTCACCCCTCCACTTT.

This clone was found a few times. The rearrangement joins TRBV6-6 to TRBJ2-7, with D maybe TRBD1 (5 bases). The germline CDR1 and CDR2 sequences are MNHNY and SVGAGI (reference sequence). This CDR3 spans 12 amino acids. The V end was cut by 6 bases, the J end by 3 bases, with 9 bases between. CDR3 bases: TGTGCCAGCAGACCTGACAGCTACGAGCAGTACTTC. Translated: CASRPDSYEQYF.

This chain uses TRBV18 with TRBJ1-5; possibly TRBD1 for D (6 bases). V was pared by 6 bases and J by 4 bases, with 10 bases between. CDR1 is KGHSH and CDR2 is LQKENI in the germline V gene. The CDR3 is 13 amino acids. The CDR3 nucleotides read TGTGCCAGCTCTCGGACAGAGAATCAGCCCCAGCATTTT. Protein product: CASSRTENQPQHF.

This clone was seen just once. The V and J genes are TRBV15 and TRBJ2-1; TRBD2 might be the D (5 bases). Germline assignment: CDR1 LNHNV and CDR2 YYDKDF (reference sequence). The ends were cut back, 0 bases at V and 10 bases at J, with 19 bases in the middle. The CDR3 has 16 amino acids. The CDR3 DNA reads TGTGCCACCAGCAGAGATCTAGGCGGGCTCACCGGGGAGCAGTTCTTC. It is translated as CATSRDLGGLTGEQFF.

The chain recombines TRBV4-2 with TRBJ2-5; 7 nucleotides align to TRBD1. In germline, CDR1 is LGHNA, CDR2 YNFKEQ. CDR3 size: 16 residues. Unmatched junction bases numbered 8, after V lost 2 bases and J lost 2 bases. The CDR3 sequence: CASSQSAGTAQETQYF. CDR3 DNA: TGTGCCAGCAGCCAATCCGCCGGGACAGCACAAGAGACCCAGTACTTC.

V is TRBV4-3 and J is TRBJ2-3, with 8 bases identical to TRBD2. The V and J ends lost 2 bases and 3 bases, in that order; junction bases with no gene match: 7. Looked up from germline, CDR1 is LGHNA and CDR2 is YSLEER. This CDR3 has 16 amino acids. The CDR3: CASSQKPGLGTDTQYF. In DNA form, the CDR3 reads TGCGCCAGCAGCCAAAAGCCGGGACTAGGAACAGATACGCAGTATTTT.

This clone appeared a few times. The chain combines TRBV4-3 with TRBJ1-1; no clear D gene. Trimming cost V 5 bases and J 7 bases, with 17 bases left between them. The germline CDR1 and CDR2 sequences are LGHNA and YSLEER. This CDR3 has 14 amino acids. CDR3 loop: CASSNWEGTNEAFF. DNA for the CDR3: TGCGCCAGCAGCAATTGGGAGGGTACGAATGAAGCTTTCTTT.